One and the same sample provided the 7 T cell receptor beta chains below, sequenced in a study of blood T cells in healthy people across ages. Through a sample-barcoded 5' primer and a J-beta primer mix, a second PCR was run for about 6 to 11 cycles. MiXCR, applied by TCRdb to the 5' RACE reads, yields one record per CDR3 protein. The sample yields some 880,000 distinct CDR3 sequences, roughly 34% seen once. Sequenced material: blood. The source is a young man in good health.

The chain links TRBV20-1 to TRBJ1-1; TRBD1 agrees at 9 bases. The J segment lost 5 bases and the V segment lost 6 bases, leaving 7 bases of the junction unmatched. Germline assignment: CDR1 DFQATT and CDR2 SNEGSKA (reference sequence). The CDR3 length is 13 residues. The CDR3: CSALGTGRTEAFF. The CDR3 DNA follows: TGCAGTGCCCTAGGGACAGGGCGGACTGAAGCTTTCTTT.

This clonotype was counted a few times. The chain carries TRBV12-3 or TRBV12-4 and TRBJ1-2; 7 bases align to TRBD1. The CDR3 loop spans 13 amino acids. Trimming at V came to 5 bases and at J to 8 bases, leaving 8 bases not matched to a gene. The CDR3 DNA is TGTGCCAGCAGTCCAGGACAGGAACTCGGCTACACCTTC. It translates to CASSPGQELGYTF.

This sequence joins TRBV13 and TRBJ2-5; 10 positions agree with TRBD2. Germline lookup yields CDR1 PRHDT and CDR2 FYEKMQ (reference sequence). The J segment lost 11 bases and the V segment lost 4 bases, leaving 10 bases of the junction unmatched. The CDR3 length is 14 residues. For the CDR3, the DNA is TGTGCCAGCAGCTCGGGACTAGCGATTCGTGAGCAGTACTTC. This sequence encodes CASSSGLAIREQYF.

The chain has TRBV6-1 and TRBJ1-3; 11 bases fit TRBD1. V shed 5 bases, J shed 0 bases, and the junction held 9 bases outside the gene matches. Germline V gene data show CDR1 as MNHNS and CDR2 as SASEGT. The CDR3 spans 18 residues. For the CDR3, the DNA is TGTGCCAGCAGTCCCTCTGGACAGGGGGCGAGCTCTGGAAACACCATATATTTT. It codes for CASSPSGQGASSGNTIYF.

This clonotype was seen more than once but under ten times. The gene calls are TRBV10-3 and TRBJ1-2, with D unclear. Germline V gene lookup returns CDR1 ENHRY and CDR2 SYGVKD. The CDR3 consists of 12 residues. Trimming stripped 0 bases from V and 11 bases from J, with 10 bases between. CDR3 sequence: CAISESTEKYTF. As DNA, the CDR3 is TGTGCCATCAGTGAGTCTACAGAGAAATACACCTTC.

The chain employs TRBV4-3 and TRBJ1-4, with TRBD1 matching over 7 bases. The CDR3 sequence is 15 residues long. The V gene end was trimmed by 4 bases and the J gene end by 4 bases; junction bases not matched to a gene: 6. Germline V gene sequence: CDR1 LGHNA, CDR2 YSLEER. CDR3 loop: CASSPRDRSNEKLFF. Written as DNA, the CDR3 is TGCGCCAGCAGCCCTCGGGACAGAAGTAATGAAAAACTGTTTTTT.

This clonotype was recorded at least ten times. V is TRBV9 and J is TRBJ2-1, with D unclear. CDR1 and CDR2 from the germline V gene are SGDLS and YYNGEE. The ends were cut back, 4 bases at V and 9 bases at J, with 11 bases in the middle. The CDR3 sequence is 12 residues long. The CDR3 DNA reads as TGTGCCAGCAGCCAGGAGTGGGGTGAGCAGTTCTTC. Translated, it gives CASSQEWGEQFF.